This is a list of T cell receptor beta chains from one sample in a study of blood T cell repertoires in COVID-19. Sequencing used immunoSEQ multiplex PCR; TCRdb keeps in-frame clones, though not all of them. The sample includes roughly 350,000 clones, roughly 90% of them seen just once. The specimen was PBMCs or T cells enriched from blood (not recorded which). The receptors were gathered from a woman aged 25 to 45 who had recovered from COVID-19. Both conserved end residues are part of each CDR3. A D gene is named only where the DNA matches it firmly. Where a row states a size, it is once, few, many or the class of an expanded clone; other rows omit it.

>TRBJ1-2|.|TRBD1|TRBV20-1
CSASRGHRDYGYTF
TGCAGTGCTAGTAGGGGGCACAGAGACTATGGCTACACCTTC
>TRBJ2-7|once|TRBD1|TRBV3-1/TRBV3-2
CASSPGQATYEQYF
TGTGCCAGCAGCCCTGGACAGGCCACCTACGAGCAGTACTTC
>TRBJ2-7|.|.|TRBV11-3
CASSSLQTSTYEQYF
TGTGCCAGCAGCTCCTTGCAGACTAGTACCTACGAGCAGTACTTC
>TRBJ2-7|.|TRBD2|TRBV6-2/TRBV6-3
CASSYNGREFPYEQYF
TGTGCCAGCAGTTACAATGGGCGGGAGTTCCCCTACGAGCAGTACTTC
>TRBJ1-2|.|TRBD1|TRBV6-5
CASSYSTGGEGGYTF
TGTGCCAGCAGTTATTCGACAGGGGGCGAGGGTGGCTACACCTTC
>TRBJ2-7|.|.|TRBV6-1
CASSEAERQRYF
TGTGCCAGCAGTGAAGCTGAGCGTCAAAGATACTTC
>TRBJ2-7|.|.|TRBV24-1
CATSDFRQGHYEQYF
TGTGCCACCAGTGATTTCCGGCAGGGTCACTACGAGCAGTACTTC
>TRBJ1-4|.|TRBD1|TRBV5-1
CASSLSLVTGQLNEKLFF
TGCGCCAGCAGCTTGAGTCTTGTTACGGGACAGTTAAATGAAAAACTGTTTTTT
>TRBJ1-4|.|.|TRBV7-9
CASIGRGSNEKLFF
TGTGCCAGCATAGGGAGGGGGTCGAATGAAAAACTGTTTTTT
>TRBJ2-4|once|.|TRBV5-1
CASYEWDTKNIQYF
TGCGCCAGCTACGAATGGGACACGAAAAACATTCAGTACTTC
>TRBJ1-4|.|.|TRBV3-1/TRBV3-2
CASSQDRAISGLTNEKLFF
TGTGCCAGCAGCCAAGATCGAGCTATCTCAGGGTTGACTAATGAAAAACTGTTTTTT
>TRBJ2-7|.|.|TRBV11-2
CASRLEDRTVQYF
TGTGCCAGCAGGTTAGAAGACAGGACTGTGCAGTACTTC
>TRBJ1-1|.|.|TRBV19
CASSLAVNTEAFF
TGTGCCAGTAGTCTTGCGGTGAACACTGAAGCTTTCTTT
>TRBJ1-1|.|.|TRBV7-2
CASSQDSPRTEAFF
TGTGCCAGCAGCCAGGACTCCCCGAGAACTGAAGCTTTCTTT
>TRBJ1-2|.|TRBD1|TRBV2
CASYAARQGAEYGYTF
TGTGCCAGCTACGCTGCCCGACAGGGGGCCGAATATGGCTACACCTTC
>TRBJ2-2|.|TRBD2|TRBV28
CASTSAQGLAGGNTGELFF
TGTGCCAGCACCTCAGCCCAGGGACTAGCGGGAGGGAACACCGGGGAGCTGTTTTTT
>TRBJ2-2|.|TRBD1|TRBV30
CAWKGQHITGELFF
TGTGCCTGGAAGGGACAGCACATCACCGGGGAGCTGTTTTTT
>TRBJ1-6|once|.|TRBV18
CASSPRGRQSTYNSPLHF
TGTGCCAGCTCACCACGGGGTCGACAGAGCACCTATAATTCACCCCTCCACTTT
>TRBJ1-5|.|TRBD1|TRBV28
CASRNTGGSNQPQHF
TGTGCCAGTCGTAACACAGGGGGAAGCAATCAGCCCCAGCATTTT
>TRBJ1-2|.|.|TRBV11-3
CASSPSHASMAGGHGYTF
TGTGCCAGCAGCCCCAGTCACGCGTCGATGGCTGGGGGCCATGGCTACACCTTC
>TRBJ2-3|.|.|TRBV7-2
CAEGGESTDTQYF
TGTGCGGAGGGCGGGGAGAGCACAGATACGCAGTATTTT
>TRBJ2-1|.|.|TRBV12-3/TRBV12-4
CASSRREYEQFF
TGTGCCAGCAGCAGACGGGAGTATGAGCAGTTCTTC
>TRBJ1-1|.|TRBD1|TRBV20-1
CSASAGGNTEAFF
TGCAGTGCTAGTGCAGGGGGGAACACTGAAGCTTTCTTT
>TRBJ2-5|.|.|TRBV7-9
CASSLEQGQETQYF
TGTGCCAGCAGCTTAGAACAGGGTCAAGAGACCCAGTACTTC
>TRBJ1-5|.|.|TRBV2
CASTPAGLINQPQHF
TGTGCCAGCACTCCAGCGGGACTGATTAATCAGCCCCAGCATTTT
>TRBJ2-5|.|TRBD1|TRBV24-1
CATSETGGETQYF
TGTGCCACCAGTGAGACAGGGGGAGAGACCCAGTACTTC
>TRBJ2-1|.|.|TRBV10-3
CAVRPRGGAYNEQFF
TGTGCCGTGAGGCCCCGCGGGGGCGCCTACAATGAGCAGTTCTTC
>TRBJ2-2|few|TRBD2|TRBV18
CASSLLTSANTGELFF
TGTGCCAGCTCACTCTTGACTAGCGCGAACACCGGGGAGCTGTTTTTT
>TRBJ2-2|.|TRBD2|TRBV28
CASSSISTSGRAGTGELFF
TGTGCCAGCAGTTCTATCTCGACTAGCGGGAGGGCCGGCACCGGGGAGCTGTTTTTT
>TRBJ1-1|.|.|TRBV5-1
CASSLVGEGTEAFF
TGCGCCAGCAGCTTGGTGGGGGAGGGCACTGAAGCTTTCTTT
>TRBJ1-5|.|.|TRBV7-3
CASSNKNSVYSNQPQHF
TGTGCCAGCAGCAATAAGAACAGTGTCTATAGCAATCAGCCCCAGCATTTT
>TRBJ1-1|.|.|TRBV28
CASSRTVNTEAFF
TGTGCCAGCAGTCGGACTGTGAACACTGAAGCTTTCTTT
>TRBJ2-7|.|.|TRBV28
CASTGDYPPYEQYF
TGTGCCAGCACCGGGGATTACCCTCCTTACGAGCAGTACTTC
>TRBJ2-7|.|.|TRBV29-1
CSVWGASYEQYF
TGCAGCGTTTGGGGAGCCTCCTACGAGCAGTACTTC
>TRBJ1-2|once|.|TRBV5-4
CASRDTSRPSNYGYTF
TGTGCCAGCAGAGACACCTCCCGGCCCTCTAACTATGGCTACACCTTC
>TRBJ2-3|.|.|TRBV7-2
CASSTGSTDTQYF
TGTGCCAGCAGCACCGGGAGCACAGATACGCAGTATTTT
>TRBJ2-5|.|TRBD2|TRBV7-9
CASSSSSGGLGETQYF
TGTGCCAGCAGCTCCTCTAGCGGGGGGTTAGGAGAGACCCAGTACTTC
>TRBJ2-3|once|.|TRBV12-3/TRBV12-4
CASSITGTDTQYF
TGTGCCAGCAGCATCACAGGCACAGATACGCAGTATTTT
>TRBJ2-7|once|TRBD1|TRBV15
CATSRPDRDTYEQYF
TGTGCCACCAGCAGACCGGACAGGGATACCTACGAGCAGTACTTC
>TRBJ2-5|.|TRBD2|TRBV19
CASSMGAGTSGRETQYF
TGTGCCAGTAGTATGGGGGCCGGGACTAGCGGCAGAGAGACCCAGTACTTC
>TRBJ2-7|few|.|TRBV19
CASSRAGDEQYF
TGTGCCAGTAGTCGGGCAGGGGATGAGCAGTACTTC
>TRBJ2-2|.|TRBD2|TRBV6-5
CASSLTRGGSTGELFF
TGTGCCAGCAGTTTGACGAGGGGCGGGAGCACCGGGGAGCTGTTTTTT
>TRBJ1-3|.|.|TRBV10-3
CAISSNSGNTIYF
TGTGCCATCAGCAGTAACTCTGGAAACACCATATATTTT
>TRBJ2-7|.|TRBD2|TRBV6-1
CASSEERGDPYEQYF
TGTGCCAGCAGTGAGGAGCGGGGGGACCCCTACGAGCAGTACTTC
>TRBJ1-2|.|TRBD1|TRBV5-1
CASSTWTGALGGYTF
TGCGCCAGCAGCACCTGGACAGGCGCGTTAGGTGGCTACACCTTC
>TRBJ2-7|.|TRBD1|TRBV7-8
CASAPGQSYEQYF
TGTGCCAGTGCCCCGGGACAGTCCTACGAGCAGTACTTC
>TRBJ1-5|.|TRBD1|TRBV28
CATSLPGTATNQPQHF
TGTGCCACCTCCCTTCCGGGGACAGCCACCAATCAGCCCCAGCATTTT
>TRBJ2-1|.|.|TRBV14
CASSQFLRQFF
TGTGCCAGCAGCCAGTTTCTGCGGCAGTTCTTC
>TRBJ1-2|.|.|TRBV7-2
CASSDRGKGYTF
TGTGCCAGCAGTGATAGGGGGAAAGGCTACACCTTC
>TRBJ2-2|.|.|TRBV5-1
CASSLGGITGELFF
TGCGCCAGCAGCTTGGGAGGGATCACCGGGGAGCTGTTTTTT